Ten or more counts support the clone carrying this T cell receptor (beta chain). The J segment lost 0 bases and the V segment lost 8 bases, leaving 8 bases of the junction unmatched. Germline CDR1 and CDR2: ENHRY and SYGVKD. The CDR3 is 17 amino acids. This record belongs to a study of neurological immune-mediated disorders. A single record per CDR3 protein comes from TCRdb applying MiXCR to the 5' RACE reads. Of 65,000 to 85,000 distinct CDR3 sequences in the sample, 2.5% to 3.5% were seen once. Sequenced sample: PBMCs. The receptor was isolated from a woman between 45 and 60 years old with multiple sclerosis. This chain links TRBV10-3 with TRBJ2-3; 13 bases map to TRBD2. CDR3 protein: CAIGTSGATTSTDTQYF. DNA for the CDR3: TGTGCCATCGGGACTAGCGGGGCCACTACTAGCACAGATACGCAGTATTTT.